This record looks at one TCR beta chain sequence and its context. These data belong to a study of Tregs in tolerant kidney transplant recipients. The assay was immunoSEQ multiplex PCR, and TCRdb's table has in-frame clones only and misses some. The table includes 90,000 or so clones, more than 90% detected once. CDR3 length equals 15 residues. The chain recombines TRBV21-1 with TRBJ1-4; the table's D call, TRBD1, was not checked against the DNA. TRBV21-1 is a recognized pseudogene. The TCR comes from a human donor in good health. Input material: CD8+ T cells from blood. The CDR3 nucleotides are TGTGCCAGCAGCTTATGGACAGGGCTGGATGAAAAACTGTTTTTT. It translates to CASSLWTGLDEKLFF.